A single sample is the source of the 22 T cell receptor beta chains below, sequenced in a study of regulatory T cells. Study-wide points: In CD3G-deficient patients, conventional CD4+ T cells were enriched for hydrophobic CDR3 residues at positions 6 and 7.

Primers: 52 TRBV forward and 13 TRBJ reverse. The protocol was immunoSEQ multiplex PCR, while the TCRdb copy is restricted to in-frame clones and leaves out a portion. The data hold approximately 31,000 clones, with 85% to 95% observed a single time. These TCRs' antigens remain unknown. The specimen sequenced was conventional CD4+ T cells sorted from blood. The receptors shown here come from a child younger than 10 with CD3G deficiency.

The chain joins TRBV28 to TRBJ2-7; maybe TRBD2 (7 bases). Trimming stripped 5 bases from V and 3 bases from J, with 17 bases between. Germline V gene sequence: CDR1 MDHEN, CDR2 SYDVKM. The CDR3 has 15 amino acids. The CDR3, as DNA: TGTGCCAGCAGTCGGAGGGAAGGGGGGGGCTACGAGCAGTACTTC. Its protein product is CASSRREGGGYEQYF.

CDR3 loop: CASSLGTSPLTGQFF. CDR3 in DNA: TGCGCCAGCAGCTTGGGTACTAGCCCCCTCACGGGGCAGTTCTTC. The chain recombines TRBV5-1 with TRBJ2-1; tentative D call: TRBD2 (6 bases). Germline V CDR1 and CDR2: SGHRS, YFSETQ. V was shortened by 0 bases and J by 12 bases, with 19 bases between the two germline ends. This CDR3 contains 15 residues.

The CDR3 DNA is TGTGCCAGCAGTGTGGACAGCTACGAGCAGTACTTC. It translates to CASSVDSYEQYF. This rearrangement joins TRBV6-1 to TRBJ2-7; a weak D match, TRBD1 (6 bases). The CDR3 totals 12 residues. The V gene lost 4 bases and the J gene lost 3 bases, with 7 bases spanning the gap. Germline assignment: CDR1 MNHNS and CDR2 SASEGT.

The chain links TRBV28 to TRBJ1-1, with 7 bases fitting TRBD1. The junction had 3 bases not matched to a gene; V was cut back by 1 base and J by 1 base. Germline CDR1 is MDHEN and CDR2 is SYDVKM. CDR3 length: 15 residues. The CDR3 here is CASSLSSGGNTEAFF. The DNA of the CDR3 is TGTGCCAGCAGTTTATCGTCAGGGGGGAACACTGAAGCTTTCTTT.

The chain employs TRBV4-1 and TRBJ2-7; TRBD2 agrees at 8 bases. This CDR3 has 15 residues. V trimming: 3 bases; J trimming: 5 bases; junction bases outside the gene matches: 9. The V gene's germline CDR1 is MGHRA and CDR2 YSYEKL. Here the CDR3 reads CASSQISGKVDEQYF. The CDR3 DNA sequence: TGCGCCAGCAGCCAGATTAGCGGGAAGGTAGACGAGCAGTACTTC.

CDR3 loop: CASSRAGVDTQYF. The CDR3 DNA reads as TGCGCCAGCTCACGAGCGGGAGTGGATACGCAGTATTTT. V usage is TRBV5-1 and J usage is TRBJ2-3, with 8 bases lining up with TRBD2. This CDR3 has 13 residues. V lost 7 bases, J lost 6 bases, and 7 bases stayed unmatched. CDR1 and CDR2 (germline): SGHRS, YFSETQ.

The gene calls are TRBV5-1 and TRBJ2-5; a weak D match, TRBD2 (5 bases). Per germline, CDR1 SGHRS and CDR2 YFSETQ. V was shortened by 1 base and J by 3 bases, with 7 bases between the two germline ends. The CDR3 extends over 13 amino acids. In DNA, the CDR3 is TGCGCCAGCAGCTTGATCGGGAAAGAGACCCAGTACTTC. Translating gives CASSLIGKETQYF. The full variable domain, completed using reference TRBV5-1 and TRBJ2-5, is KAGVTQTPRYLIKTRGQQVTLSCSPISGHRSVSWYQQTPGQGLQFLFEYFSETQRNKGNFPGRFSGRQFSNSRSEMNVSTLELGDSALYLCASSLIGKETQYFGPGTRLLVL.

This clone was detected only once. The rearrangement uses TRBV28 and TRBJ2-3; D remains ambiguous. V shed 7 bases and J shed 2 bases, with 4 bases lying between them. The CDR3 covers 11 residues. Germline V gene sequence: CDR1 MDHEN, CDR2 SYDVKM. CDR3 loop: CASTDTDTQYF. CDR3 DNA: TGTGCCAGCACTGACACAGATACGCAGTATTTT.

The chain combines TRBV28 with TRBJ2-7; D possibly corresponds to TRBD1 (5 bases). Germline V lookup: CDR1 MDHEN, CDR2 SYDVKM. Between the trimmed V and J ends, which lost 5 bases and 7 bases, there was a span of 18 bases. The CDR3 has 14 amino acids. CDR3 protein: CASSPRQIFKEQYF. In DNA form, the CDR3 reads TGTGCCAGCAGTCCGAGACAGATCTTTAAGGAGCAGTACTTC.

The V gene is TRBV19, the J gene TRBJ2-4, with 8 bases matching TRBD2. Germline CDR1 and CDR2: LNHDA and SQIVND (reference sequence). With 5 bases clipped from V and 0 bases from J, the junction kept 6 bases outside the gene matches. CDR3 length: 16 amino acids. CDR3 region: CASSPRLAGAKNIQYF. The CDR3 DNA reads as TGTGCCAGTAGTCCGCGGCTAGCGGGAGCCAAAAACATTCAGTACTTC.

The chain recombines TRBV14 with TRBJ2-5; D is undetermined. This CDR3 spans 12 amino acids. Trimming took off 0 bases at V and 9 bases at J, with 8 bases between the two ends. The germline V gene encodes CDR1 SGHDN and CDR2 FVKESK. This CDR3 is CASSQDQLPQYF. CDR3 DNA sequence: TGTGCCAGCAGCCAAGATCAGCTGCCCCAGTACTTC.

The chain employs TRBV28 and TRBJ1-5, with D unresolved. The CDR3 runs to 14 residues. V shed 0 bases and J shed 6 bases, with 9 bases lying between them. The V gene's germline CDR1 is MDHEN and CDR2 SYDVKM. The DNA of the CDR3 is TGTGCCAGCAGTTTATGGGGCAAAGGTCAGCCCCAGCATTTT. This translates into CASSLWGKGQPQHF. Filled out from reference TRBV28 and TRBJ1-5, the complete variable domain reads DVKVTQSSRYLVKRTGEKVFLECVQDMDHENMFWYRQDPGLGLRLIYFSYDVKMKEKGDIPEGYSVSREKKERFSLILESASTNQTSMYLCASSLWGKGQPQHFGDGTRLSIL.

This chain joins TRBV6-1 and TRBJ1-5; D unclear. Trimming pared 4 bases from V and 0 bases from J, leaving 13 bases between. The germline V gene encodes CDR1 MNHNS and CDR2 SASEGT. The CDR3 has 16 residues. DNA of the CDR3: TGTGCCAGCAGTGGGCAGGTTCTGAATAGCAATCAGCCCCAGCATTTT. Translated, it gives CASSGQVLNSNQPQHF.

This chain joins TRBV5-1 and TRBJ1-2; D is perhaps TRBD1 (5 bases). The CDR3 totals 13 residues. Germline CDR1 reads SGHRS; CDR2 reads YFSETQ. Trimming left V 0 bases short and J 7 bases short, with 10 bases between. The CDR3 sequence: CASSLGQQSGYTF. DNA for the CDR3: TGCGCCAGCAGCTTGGGACAGCAAAGTGGCTACACCTTC.

The count of this clone is one. The genes are TRBV5-1 and TRBJ2-1, with D possibly being TRBD1 (5 bases). The CDR3 consists of 14 residues. V shed 8 bases and J shed 8 bases, with 20 bases lying between them. Germline V gene sequence: CDR1 SGHRS, CDR2 YFSETQ. DNA of the CDR3: TGCGCCAGTGCCTCTGGCCCTCTCAGGGATGAGCAGTTCTTC. Protein product: CASASGPLRDEQFF.

This chain connects TRBV7-9 to TRBJ2-7; 12 positions agree with TRBD2. The trim removed 5 bases at V and 2 bases at J, leaving 16 bases unmatched. The CDR3 has 19 amino acids. CDR1 is SEHNR and CDR2 is FQNEAQ in the germline V gene (reference sequence). The CDR3 reads CASSPLPPGLAGEPYEQYF. In nucleotides, the CDR3 is TGTGCCAGCAGCCCCCTACCCCCGGGACTAGCGGGCGAGCCCTACGAGCAGTACTTC.

The chain uses TRBV13 and TRBJ1-1; no firm D call. The CDR3 runs to 13 residues. V shed 2 bases and J shed 5 bases, with 9 bases lying between them. The germline gives CDR1 PRHDT, CDR2 FYEKMQ (reference sequence). CDR3 sequence: CASSLRPGTEAFF. CDR3 coding DNA: TGTGCCAGCAGCTTACGCCCGGGGACTGAAGCTTTCTTT.

This clone was detected once. The chain joins TRBV19 to TRBJ2-1, with 7 bases identical to TRBD2. The germline V gene encodes CDR1 LNHDA and CDR2 SQIVND (reference sequence). The ends lost 4 bases at V and 7 bases at J; junction bases unmatched: 7. CDR3 length: 14 residues. CDR3 in amino acids: CASSTAGARNEQFF. The CDR3 DNA reads TGTGCCAGTAGTACGGCGGGAGCTCGAAATGAGCAGTTCTTC.

This chain links TRBV28 with TRBJ2-3, with unresolved D. Trimming removed 6 bases at V and 2 bases at J, with 3 bases between. Germline V CDR1 and CDR2: MDHEN, SYDVKM. This CDR3 contains 11 residues. The CDR3 bases are TGTGCCAGCAGGGACACAGATACGCAGTATTTT. This sequence encodes CASRDTDTQYF.

The table lists this clone with a count of one. V usage is TRBV28 and J usage is TRBJ1-2; 7 bases line up with TRBD1. Trimming removed 6 bases from V and 4 bases from J; junction bases left unmatched: 8. Germline V gene sequence: CDR1 MDHEN, CDR2 SYDVKM. CDR3 size: 14 residues. The CDR3 DNA is TGTGCCAGCAGCGGAGGTCAGGGGGGCTATGGCTACACCTTC. Translation: CASSGGQGGYGYTF.

The chain recombines TRBV18 with TRBJ2-1; D is uncertain. Germline CDR1 and CDR2: KGHSH and LQKENI. V lost 0 bases and J 5 bases, leaving 5 bases between the germline ends. The CDR3 has 13 residues. CDR3 bases: TGTGCCAGCTCACCACCAGCCAACAATGAGCAGTTCTTC. Protein: CASSPPANNEQFF.

The chain joins TRBV6-1 to TRBJ1-1; D possibly corresponds to TRBD1 (5 bases). Between the trimmed V and J ends, which lost 6 bases and 1 base, there was a span of 12 bases. This CDR3 is 14 amino acids long. CDR1 and CDR2 (germline): MNHNS, SASEGT. CDR3 loop: CASRRGGQNTEAFF. The CDR3 DNA follows: TGTGCCAGCAGGCGGGGGGGTCAGAACACTGAAGCTTTCTTT.